This passage covers 9 T cell receptor beta chains from one sample sequenced in a study of blood T cell repertoires in COVID-19. Repertoires were generated with immunoSEQ multiplex PCR, while TCRdb's copy carries only in-frame clones and drops some. The sample carries 150,000 to 200,000 clones, roughly four fifths recorded once. Specimen: peripheral blood. These receptors originate from a human donor in a cohort sampled during active COVID-19.

The V gene is TRBV15, the J gene TRBJ2-7; a possible D gene is TRBD1 (8 bases). CDR1 is LNHNV, CDR2 YYDKDF, per germline (reference sequence). The CDR3 has 13 amino acids. V gave up 3 bases and J gave up 6 bases, with 12 bases separating them. CDR3 protein: CATSRDREGEQYF. The DNA for the CDR3 is TGTGCCACCAGCAGGGACAGGGAGGGCGAGCAGTACTTC.

V is TRBV19 and J is TRBJ1-1; D is perhaps TRBD1 (5 bases). Germline values: CDR1 LNHDA, CDR2 SQIVND (reference sequence). Deletions cut 5 bases from V and 4 bases from J, with 8 bases between. The CDR3 covers 12 residues. CDR3: CASSQGSTEAFF. CDR3 nucleotide sequence: TGTGCCAGTAGTCAGGGAAGCACTGAAGCTTTCTTT.

The V call is TRBV6-1, the J call TRBJ1-6; D ambiguous. The ends were cut back, 2 bases at V and 0 bases at J, with 14 bases in the middle. Germline-derived CDR1 and CDR2 are MNHNS and SASEGT. The CDR3 contains 18 residues. CDR3 amino acids: CASSERNFLSSYNSPLHF. The CDR3 bases are TGTGCCAGCAGTGAACGAAATTTTCTCAGCTCCTATAATTCACCCCTCCACTTT.

In its sample, this clone was seen once. The rearrangement joins TRBV4-2 to TRBJ2-1; D might be TRBD1 (7 bases). Germline V gene sequence: CDR1 LGHNA, CDR2 YNFKEQ. CDR3 length: 15 amino acids. The V end lost 1 base, the J end lost 4 bases, and 11 bases lay between the germline ends. CDR3 nucleotides: TGTGCCAGCAGCCAAGGCGGGACAGCTTACAATGAGCAGTTCTTC. It is translated as CASSQGGTAYNEQFF.

This chain links TRBV10-2 with TRBJ1-4; weak D call: TRBD1 (5 bases). V was trimmed by 8 bases and J by 4 bases, leaving 11 bases between them. Germline CDR1 is WSHSY and CDR2 is SAAADI. The CDR3 has 13 amino acids. CDR3 nucleotides: TGCGCCAGCGCCAGGCAGGGTAATGAAAAACTGTTTTTT. The encoded protein is CASARQGNEKLFF.

The chain carries TRBV7-3 and TRBJ2-7, with TRBD1 identical over 7 bases. V was clipped by 5 bases and J by 5 bases; unmatched bases: 6. There are 13 residues in the CDR3. In germline, CDR1 is SGHTA, CDR2 FQGTGA. The CDR3 DNA sequence: TGTGCCAGCAGCAAGGACAGGTTCCACGAGCAGTACTTC. Its translation is CASSKDRFHEQYF.

The J gene is TRBJ1-4, the V gene TRBV5-1, with 9 bases aligning to TRBD1. Germline V gene lookup returns CDR1 SGHRS and CDR2 YFSETQ. The CDR3 has 21 amino acids. With 1 base clipped from V and 7 bases from J, the junction kept 23 bases outside the gene matches. The CDR3 loop is CASSLLGIRVDTDRGTEKLFF. The DNA of the CDR3 is TGCGCCAGCAGCTTGCTTGGCATTCGGGTAGATACGGACAGGGGAACTGAAAAACTGTTTTTT.

This chain connects TRBV11-3 to TRBJ2-2; 10 bases fit TRBD1. Per the germline V gene, CDR1 is SGHNT and CDR2 is YENEEA. The CDR3 consists of 17 residues. The trim removed 5 bases at V and 2 bases at J, leaving 8 bases unmatched. The CDR3 sequence: CASSPTGGADNTGELFF. For the CDR3, the DNA is TGTGCCAGCAGCCCGACAGGGGGCGCGGACAACACCGGGGAGCTGTTTTTT.

The chain has TRBV5-1 and TRBJ2-1, with 7 bases fitting TRBD2. CDR1 and CDR2 (germline): SGHRS, YFSETQ. The junction had 9 bases not matched to a gene; V was cut back by 2 bases and J by 7 bases. CDR3 length equals 15 residues. CDR3 DNA: TGCGCCAGCAGCTTTCTTGCGGGGGTCGGGAATGAGCAGTTCTTC. It codes for CASSFLAGVGNEQFF.